The present TCR beta chain was sequenced within a study of shared clonotypes between healthy human individuals. Study information: Donor composition was a couple of women and a few men, aged 18 to 49.

The protocol was immunoSEQ multiplex PCR, while the TCRdb copy is restricted to in-frame clones and leaves out a portion. The sample includes about 2 million clones, 85% to 95% of them seen just once. This clone was found once. Its cognate antigen is unknown. Germline CDR1 and CDR2: SQVTM and ANQGSEA. This CDR3 is built from 14 residues. The J segment lost 5 bases and the V segment lost 7 bases, leaving 12 bases of the junction unmatched. Study-level findings and limits: Measured sharing among donors was expected to vary with sequencing depth. The authors sampled blood alone, and tissue repertoires likely differ.

The receptor's source is a man younger than 35 in good health. The sample taken for sequencing was naive CD4+ T cells sorted from blood. Subset here: CD45RA+ positively selected. The chain combines TRBV29-1 with TRBJ2-5, with 8 positions matching TRBD2. The CDR3 spells CSGNPAPGGETQYF. For the CDR3, the DNA is TGCAGCGGGAATCCGGCTCCGGGGGGGGAGACCCAGTACTTC.